The TCR beta chain described here comes from a study of CD8 T cells in Susac syndrome. An input of roughly 0.5 to 1 ug of RNA was subjected to reverse transcription using random hexamers. Coverage of TCR beta CDR3 amplification by immunoSEQ multiplex PCR extended to 54 Vbeta and 13 Jbeta. One entry per CDR3 protein, called by TCRdb with MiXCR from the immunoSEQ multiplex PCR reads. This table has fewer than 150,000 distinct CDR3 sequences, 90% to 95% appearing once. This clonotype has just a few counts. While CD8+ and CD4+ T cells were isolated negatively, TEMRA cells were enriched by FACS. Per the germline V gene, CDR1 is LNHDA and CDR2 is SQIVND (reference sequence). CDR3 size: 15 residues. Trimming stripped 5 bases from V and 2 bases from J, with 15 bases between.

This sequence joins TRBV19 and TRBJ1-1; D not resolved. Sequencing input: CD8+ T cells from PBMCs. The sequence came from a human donor with multiple sclerosis. The CDR3 DNA reads as TGTGCCAGTAGTCTCCCGCAGGACGCAAACACTGAAGCTTTCTTT. Encoded protein: CASSLPQDANTEAFF.